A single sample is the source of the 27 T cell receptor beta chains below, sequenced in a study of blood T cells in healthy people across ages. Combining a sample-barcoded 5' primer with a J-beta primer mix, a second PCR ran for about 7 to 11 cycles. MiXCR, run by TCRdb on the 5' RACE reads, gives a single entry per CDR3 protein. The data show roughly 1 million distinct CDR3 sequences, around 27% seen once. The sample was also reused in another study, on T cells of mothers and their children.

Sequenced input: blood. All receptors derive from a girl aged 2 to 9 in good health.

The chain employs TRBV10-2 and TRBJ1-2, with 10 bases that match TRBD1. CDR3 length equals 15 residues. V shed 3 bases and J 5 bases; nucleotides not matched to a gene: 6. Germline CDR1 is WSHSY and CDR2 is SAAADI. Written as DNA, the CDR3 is TGCGCCAGCAGTGAACTGGACAGGGGGTCTTATGGCTACACCTTC. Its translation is CASSELDRGSYGYTF.

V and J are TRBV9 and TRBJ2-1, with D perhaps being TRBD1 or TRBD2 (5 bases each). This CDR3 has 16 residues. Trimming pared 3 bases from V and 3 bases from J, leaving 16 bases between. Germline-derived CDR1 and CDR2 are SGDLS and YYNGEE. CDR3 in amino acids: CASSATAGTSYNEQFF. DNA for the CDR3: TGTGCCAGCAGCGCCACGGCCGGGACCAGCTACAATGAGCAGTTCTTC.

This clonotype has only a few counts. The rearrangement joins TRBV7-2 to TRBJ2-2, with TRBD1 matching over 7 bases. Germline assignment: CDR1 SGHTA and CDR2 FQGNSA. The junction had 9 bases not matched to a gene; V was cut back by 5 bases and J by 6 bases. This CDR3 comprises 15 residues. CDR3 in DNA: TGTGCCAGCAGCCGAGACAGGGATATCCCCGGGGAGCTGTTTTTT. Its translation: CASSRDRDIPGELFF.

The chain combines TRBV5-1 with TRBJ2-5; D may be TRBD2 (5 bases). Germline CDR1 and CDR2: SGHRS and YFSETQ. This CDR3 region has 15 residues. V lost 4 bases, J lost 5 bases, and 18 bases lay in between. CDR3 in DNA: TGCGCCAGCAGCGACGGGAAGGCCACCGGGGAGACCCAGTACTTC. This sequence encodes CASSDGKATGETQYF. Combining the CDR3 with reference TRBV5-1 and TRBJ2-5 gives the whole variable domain KAGVTQTPRYLIKTRGQQVTLSCSPISGHRSVSWYQQTPGQGLQFLFEYFSETQRNKGNFPGRFSGRQFSNSRSEMNVSTLELGDSALYLCASSDGKATGETQYFGPGTRLLVL.

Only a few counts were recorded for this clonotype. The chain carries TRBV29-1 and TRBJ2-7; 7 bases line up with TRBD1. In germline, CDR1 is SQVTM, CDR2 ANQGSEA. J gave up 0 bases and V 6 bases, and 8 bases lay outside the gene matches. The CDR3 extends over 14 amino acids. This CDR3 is CSVVFRGISYEQYF. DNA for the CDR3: TGCAGCGTCGTCTTCAGGGGGATCTCCTACGAGCAGTACTTC.

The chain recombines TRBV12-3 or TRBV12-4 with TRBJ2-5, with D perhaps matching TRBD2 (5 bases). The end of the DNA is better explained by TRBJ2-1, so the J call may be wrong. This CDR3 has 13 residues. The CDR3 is CASSAGLGYEQFF. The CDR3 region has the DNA TGTGCCAGCAGTGCGGGCCTGGGGTATGAGCAGTTCTTC.

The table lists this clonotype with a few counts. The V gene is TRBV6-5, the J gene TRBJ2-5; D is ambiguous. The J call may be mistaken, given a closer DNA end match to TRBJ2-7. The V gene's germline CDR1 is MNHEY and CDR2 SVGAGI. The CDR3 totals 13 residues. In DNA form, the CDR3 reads TGTACCACAAAGAGGATTGGAACCTACGAGCAGTACTTC. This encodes CTTKRIGTYEQYF.

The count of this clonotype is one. The CDR3 DNA sequence: TGTGCCAGCAGTTTTGGGTGGTTTAAACCTGGGGCCAACGTCCTGACTTTC. This translates into CASSFGWFKPGANVLTF. This chain connects TRBV28 to TRBJ2-6; unclear D gene. V was clipped by 3 bases and J by 2 bases, with 14 bases between them. The CDR3 is 17 amino acids. Germline loops: CDR1 MDHEN, CDR2 SYDVKM.

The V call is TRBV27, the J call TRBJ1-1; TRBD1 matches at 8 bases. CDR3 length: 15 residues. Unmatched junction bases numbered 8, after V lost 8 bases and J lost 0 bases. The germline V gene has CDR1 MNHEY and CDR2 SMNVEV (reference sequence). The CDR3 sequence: CASGSGTGMNTEAFF. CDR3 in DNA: TGTGCCAGCGGATCCGGGACAGGCATGAACACTGAAGCTTTCTTT.

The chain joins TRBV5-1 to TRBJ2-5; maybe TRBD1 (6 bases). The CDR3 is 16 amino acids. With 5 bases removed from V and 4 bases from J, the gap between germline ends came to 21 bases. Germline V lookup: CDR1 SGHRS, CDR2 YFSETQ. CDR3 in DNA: TGCGCCAGCAGGAGGGGAACCCTACAGGGCGCAGAGACCCAGTACTTC. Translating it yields CASRRGTLQGAETQYF.

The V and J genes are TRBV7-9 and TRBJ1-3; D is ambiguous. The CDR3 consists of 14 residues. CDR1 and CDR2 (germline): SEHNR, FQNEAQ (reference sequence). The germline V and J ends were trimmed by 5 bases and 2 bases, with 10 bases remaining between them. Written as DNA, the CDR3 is TGTGCCAGCAGCCTTCCCTGGCCTGGAAACACCATATATTTT. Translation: CASSLPWPGNTIYF.

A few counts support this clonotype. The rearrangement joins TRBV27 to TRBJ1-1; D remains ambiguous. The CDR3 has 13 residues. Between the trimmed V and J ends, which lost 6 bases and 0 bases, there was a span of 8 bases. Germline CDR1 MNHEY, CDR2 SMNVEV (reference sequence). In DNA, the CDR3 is TGTGCCAGCAGACGCTCCATGAACACTGAAGCTTTCTTT. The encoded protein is CASRRSMNTEAFF.

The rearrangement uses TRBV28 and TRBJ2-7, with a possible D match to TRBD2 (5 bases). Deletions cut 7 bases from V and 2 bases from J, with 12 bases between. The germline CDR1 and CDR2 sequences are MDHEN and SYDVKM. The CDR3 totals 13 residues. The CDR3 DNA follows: TGTGCCAGCACTCCCGAGGGCCCCTACGAGCAGTACTTC. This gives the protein CASTPEGPYEQYF.

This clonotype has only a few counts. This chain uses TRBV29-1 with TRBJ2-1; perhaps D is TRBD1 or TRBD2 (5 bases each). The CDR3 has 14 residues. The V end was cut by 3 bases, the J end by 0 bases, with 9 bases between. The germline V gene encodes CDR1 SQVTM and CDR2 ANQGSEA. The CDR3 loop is CSVDGASSYNEQFF. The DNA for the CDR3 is TGCAGCGTTGACGGGGCTAGCTCCTACAATGAGCAGTTCTTC.

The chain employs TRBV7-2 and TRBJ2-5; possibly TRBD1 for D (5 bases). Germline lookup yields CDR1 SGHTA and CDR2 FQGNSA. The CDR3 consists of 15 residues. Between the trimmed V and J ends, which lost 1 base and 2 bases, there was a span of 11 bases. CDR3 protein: CASSLGSGLQETQYF. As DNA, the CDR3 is TGTGCCAGCAGCTTAGGGTCAGGGTTGCAAGAGACCCAGTACTTC.

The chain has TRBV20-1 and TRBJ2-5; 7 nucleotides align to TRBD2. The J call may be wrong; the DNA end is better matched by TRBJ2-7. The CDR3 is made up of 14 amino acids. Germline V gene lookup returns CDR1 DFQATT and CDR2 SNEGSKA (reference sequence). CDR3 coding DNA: TGCAGTGCTAGTGGGGGGGTCTCCATCTACGAGCAGTACTTC. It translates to CSASGGVSIYEQYF.

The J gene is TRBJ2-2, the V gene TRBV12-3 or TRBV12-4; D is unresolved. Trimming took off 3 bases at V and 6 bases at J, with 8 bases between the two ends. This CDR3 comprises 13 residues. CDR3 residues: CASSFLDAGELFF. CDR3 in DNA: TGTGCCAGCAGTTTTTTGGACGCCGGGGAGCTGTTTTTT.

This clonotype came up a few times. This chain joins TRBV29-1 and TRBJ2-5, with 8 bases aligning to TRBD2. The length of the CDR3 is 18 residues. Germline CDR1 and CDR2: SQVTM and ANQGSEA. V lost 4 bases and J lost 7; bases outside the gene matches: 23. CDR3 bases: TGCAGCGTTGCCCCCCCCGTTTATAGCGGGAATGTACGGGGGACCCAGTACTTC. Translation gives CSVAPPVYSGNVRGTQYF.

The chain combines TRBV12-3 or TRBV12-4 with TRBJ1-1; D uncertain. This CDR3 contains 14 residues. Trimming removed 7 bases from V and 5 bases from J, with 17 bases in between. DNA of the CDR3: TGTGCCAGCACATGGACTCAAGGAGGGACTGAAGCTTTCTTT. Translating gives CASTWTQGGTEAFF.

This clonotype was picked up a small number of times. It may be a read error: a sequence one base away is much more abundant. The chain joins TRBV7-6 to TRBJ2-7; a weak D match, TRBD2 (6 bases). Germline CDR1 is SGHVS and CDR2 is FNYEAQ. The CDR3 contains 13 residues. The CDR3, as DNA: TGTGCCAGCAGTTATAGCGGTTCCTGCGAGCAGTACTTC. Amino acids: CASSYSGSCEQYF.

CDR3 sequence (DNA): TGCAGCGGAGTAGGGACTAGCGGGAGAAATGAGCAGTTCTTC. This translates into CSGVGTSGRNEQFF. This chain connects TRBV29-1 to TRBJ2-1; 14 bases are shared with TRBD2. This CDR3 region has 14 residues. V gave up 7 bases and J gave up 7 bases; unmatched junction bases: 6. Per germline, CDR1 SQVTM and CDR2 ANQGSEA.

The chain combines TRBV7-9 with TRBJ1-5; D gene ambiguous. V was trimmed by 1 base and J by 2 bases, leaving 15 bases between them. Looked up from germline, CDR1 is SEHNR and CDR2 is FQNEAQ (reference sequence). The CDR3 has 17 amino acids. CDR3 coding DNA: TGTGCCAGCAGCTTAGGGACCGGAGATCTACGCAATCAGCCCCAGCATTTT. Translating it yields CASSLGTGDLRNQPQHF.

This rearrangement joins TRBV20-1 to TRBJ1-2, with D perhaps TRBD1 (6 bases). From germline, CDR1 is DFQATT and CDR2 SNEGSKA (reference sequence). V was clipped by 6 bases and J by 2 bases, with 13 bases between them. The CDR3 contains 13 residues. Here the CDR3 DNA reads TGCAGTGCCCCACGGACAGAAAACTATGGCTACACCTTC. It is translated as CSAPRTENYGYTF.

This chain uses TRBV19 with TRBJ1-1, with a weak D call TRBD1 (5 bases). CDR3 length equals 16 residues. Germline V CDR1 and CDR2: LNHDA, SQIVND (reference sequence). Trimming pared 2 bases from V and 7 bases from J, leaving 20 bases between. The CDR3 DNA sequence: TGTGCCAGTAGTATATTAAGTCGAGGGGCTAAAGGTGAAGCTTTCTTT. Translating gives CASSILSRGAKGEAFF.

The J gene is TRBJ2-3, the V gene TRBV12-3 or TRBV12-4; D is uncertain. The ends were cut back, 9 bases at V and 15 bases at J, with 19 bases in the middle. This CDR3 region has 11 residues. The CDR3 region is CARSRADAEYF. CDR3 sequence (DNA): TGTGCCAGAAGTCGAGCAGATGCGGAATATTTT.

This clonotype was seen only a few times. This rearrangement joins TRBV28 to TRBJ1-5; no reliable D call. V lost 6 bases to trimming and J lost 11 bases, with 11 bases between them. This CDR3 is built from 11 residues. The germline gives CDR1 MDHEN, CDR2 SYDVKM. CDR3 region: CASSLARAQHF. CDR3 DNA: TGTGCCAGCAGCCTGGCACGAGCCCAGCATTTT.

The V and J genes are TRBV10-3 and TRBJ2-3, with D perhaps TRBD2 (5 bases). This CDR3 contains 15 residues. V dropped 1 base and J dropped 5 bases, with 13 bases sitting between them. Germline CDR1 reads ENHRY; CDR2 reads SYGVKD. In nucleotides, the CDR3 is TGTGCCATCAGTGAGTTGGCATCTGGAGGAGATACGCAGTATTTT. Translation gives CAISELASGGDTQYF.